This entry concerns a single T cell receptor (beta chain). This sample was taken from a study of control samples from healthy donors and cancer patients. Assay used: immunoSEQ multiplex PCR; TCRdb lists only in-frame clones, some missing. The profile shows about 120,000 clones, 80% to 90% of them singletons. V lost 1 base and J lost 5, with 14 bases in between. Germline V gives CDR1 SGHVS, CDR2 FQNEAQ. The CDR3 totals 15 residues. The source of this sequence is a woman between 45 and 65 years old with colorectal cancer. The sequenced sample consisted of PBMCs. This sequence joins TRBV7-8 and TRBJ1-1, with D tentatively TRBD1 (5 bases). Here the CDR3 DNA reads TGTGCCAGCAGCTTAGTTCTGGGGGGGAAGACTGAAGCTTTCTTT. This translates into CASSLVLGGKTEAFF.